This TCR beta chain was sequenced during a study of blood T cells in healthy people across ages. General study findings and limits: Aged donors had fewer naive CD4+ cells and lower diversity than long-lived donors.

CDR1 is SGHVS, CDR2 FQNEAQ, per germline. V was shortened by 5 bases and J by 1 base, with 8 bases between the two germline ends. The CDR3 covers 13 residues. Primers used in a second PCR of about 7 to 12 cycles were a sample-barcoded 5' primer and a J-beta primer mix. MiXCR, applied by TCRdb to the 5' RACE reads, yields one record per CDR3 protein. The top ten hold approximately 0.71% of the sample, which has roughly 1,000,000 distinct CDR3 sequences, almost 25% seen once. This clonotype was seen a handful of times. Its specificity is not known. These sequences were also reported in another study, on T cells of mothers and their children. In that study: There were over 10 million TCR beta CDR3 reads from each mother and a few million from each child.

Sequences were obtained from blood. The TCR sequence derives from a girl aged 2-10 years in good health. The J gene is TRBJ2-5, the V gene TRBV7-8; no firm D call. As DNA, the CDR3 is TGTGCCAGCAGCCGCCCGGGCCAAGAGACCCAGTACTTC. Encoded protein: CASSRPGQETQYF.